This T cell receptor (beta chain) appears in the sequencing data of a study of shared clonotypes between healthy human individuals. The overall study: Each donor had three CD4 naive, three CD4 memory, two CD8 naive and one CD8 memory plate. General study results and limits: Rarefaction exposed incomplete sorted-subset sequencing despite large depth.

Trimming took off 3 bases at V and 2 bases at J, with 4 bases between the two ends. CDR1 and CDR2 from the germline V gene are ENHRY and SYGVKD. The CDR3 extends over 12 amino acids. CD45RO-negative, CCR7-positively selected cells formed the naive CD8 fraction, excluding terminally differentiated effector memory CD45RA+ cells. Investigators spread the genomic DNA of each subset evenly over several immunoSEQ plates. Sorted-subset replicate PCR reactions contained 200 ng DNA, corresponding to roughly 29,000 T cell genomes. The protocol was immunoSEQ multiplex PCR, while the TCRdb copy is restricted to in-frame clones and leaves out a portion. Of over 2,000,000 clones listed, roughly 93% are singletons. The sample holds a few counts of this clone. Its antigen is unknown.

The TCR originated in a man aged 18 to 30 in good health. Some clones in this sample may be carry-over from other donors' samples. The sample taken for sequencing was naive CD8+ T cells from PBMCs. The rearrangement joins TRBV10-3 to TRBJ1-1; D unclear. For the CDR3, the DNA is TGTGCCATCAGTGATGTAAACACTGAAGCTTTCTTT. Translation: CAISDVNTEAFF.